One sample yielded the 14 T cell receptor beta chains listed below, sequenced in a study of T cell changes during pregnancy in multiple sclerosis. TCRdb's table, derived via immunoSEQ multiplex PCR, lists solely in-frame clones and lacks some. Here the sample spans around 80,000 clones, about 90% being singletons. The source was peripheral blood, collected before pregnancy. These receptors were taken from a female donor with multiple sclerosis, enrolled in a pregnancy study.

The chain combines TRBV4-1 with TRBJ2-1; TRBD2 aligns across 11 bases. Unmatched junction bases numbered 15, after V lost 4 bases and J lost 4 bases. Germline V CDR1 and CDR2: MGHRA, YSYEKL. CDR3 size: 19 residues. CDR3 bases: TGCGCCAGCAGCCGGCTAGCGGGGGGTGCTACGCCACTATACAATGAGCAGTTCTTC. It is translated as CASSRLAGGATPLYNEQFF.

This sequence joins TRBV11-3 and TRBJ2-2; D might be TRBD2 (7 bases). V was cut by 7 bases and J by 4 bases, with 19 bases left in between. This CDR3 is built from 16 residues. The germline gives CDR1 SGHNT, CDR2 YENEEA. In DNA, the CDR3 is TGTGCCAGCACCCCGAGGGGGGGCGATGGCACCGGGGAGCTGTTTTTT. Translation: CASTPRGGDGTGELFF. The entire variable domain, with the rest obtained from reference TRBV11-3 and TRBJ2-2, is as follows: EAGVVQSPRYKIIEKKQPVAFWCNPISGHNTLYWYLQNLGQGPELLIRYENEEAVDDSQLPKDRFSAERLKGVDSTLKIQPAELGDSAVYLCASTPRGGDGTGELFFGEGSRLTVL.

V usage is TRBV7-9 and J usage is TRBJ1-1, with D hard to call. Germline loops: CDR1 SEHNR, CDR2 FQNEAQ (reference sequence). Trimming took off 5 bases at V and 1 base at J, with 11 bases between the two ends. This CDR3 contains 14 residues. For the CDR3, the DNA is TGTGCCAGCAGCCCCCTTCCCCCGAACACTGAAGCTTTCTTT. Protein product: CASSPLPPNTEAFF.

The V and J genes are TRBV2 and TRBJ2-3, with 12 bases identical to TRBD2. With V trimmed by 6 bases and J by 0 bases, 7 bases remained unmatched. The CDR3 sequence is 17 residues long. Germline lookup yields CDR1 SNHLY and CDR2 FYNNEI. CDR3 DNA sequence: TGTGCCAGCAGCACTAGCGGGGGGTCTACTAGCACAGATACGCAGTATTTT. Its protein product is CASSTSGGSTSTDTQYF.

This clone was recorded once. This rearrangement joins TRBV23-1 to TRBJ1-4; 9 bases map to TRBD1. TRBV23-1 belongs to the ORF category, with a function that is uncertain. The CDR3 extends over 16 amino acids. The trim removed 8 bases at V and 8 bases at J, leaving 15 bases unmatched. The CDR3 DNA is TGCGCCAGCCATCCCGGGACAGGGCGAGACCGGGAAAAACTGTTTTTT. Protein: CASHPGTGRDREKLFF.

The chain joins TRBV5-1 to TRBJ1-1; D call uncertain. There are 14 residues in the CDR3. Per the germline V gene, CDR1 is SGHRS and CDR2 is YFSETQ. With 6 bases removed from V and 3 bases from J, the gap between germline ends came to 15 bases. CDR3 protein: CASISPRGDTEAFF. The CDR3, as DNA: TGCGCCAGCATCAGCCCTCGGGGTGACACTGAAGCTTTCTTT.

This rearrangement joins TRBV7-9 to TRBJ1-6; D remains unclear. The CDR3 runs to 13 residues. Per the germline V gene, CDR1 is SEHNR and CDR2 is FQNEAQ (reference sequence). Trimming took 8 bases from V and 9 from J, leaving 14 bases between them. This CDR3 reads CASFDNLSSPLHF. In DNA form, the CDR3 reads TGTGCCAGCTTTGACAATCTCTCTTCACCCCTCCACTTT.

The chain carries TRBV11-2 and TRBJ1-1, with D maybe TRBD1 (5 bases). Trimming pared 1 base from V and 5 bases from J, leaving 20 bases between. This CDR3 has 17 amino acids. In germline, CDR1 is SGHAT, CDR2 FQNNGV. The CDR3 coding sequence is TGTGCCAGCAGCTTAGGGGAATATCCGGGGGGTCGGACTGAAGCTTTCTTT. Amino acid sequence: CASSLGEYPGGRTEAFF.

The chain couples TRBV7-3 to TRBJ2-1, with 10 bases that match TRBD2. CDR1 SGHTA and CDR2 FQGTGA come from the germline V gene. V gave up 2 bases and J gave up 3 bases; unmatched junction bases: 10. The CDR3 has 18 residues. The DNA of the CDR3 is TGTGCCAGCAGCTTATTCAAGGGAGGGACTAGCGTCTACAATGAGCAGTTCTTC. Its translation is CASSLFKGGTSVYNEQFF. Combining the CDR3 with reference TRBV7-3 and TRBJ2-1 gives the whole variable domain GAGVSQTPSNKVTEKGKYVELRCDPISGHTALYWYRQSLGQGPEFLIYFQGTGAADDSGLPNDRFFAVRPEGSVSTLKIQRTERGDSAVYLCASSLFKGGTSVYNEQFFGPGTRLTVL.

Concerning this clone itself: Other nucleotide sequences from this sample produce the same CDR3. The chain combines TRBV6-5 with TRBJ1-6; no reliable D call. Germline CDR1 and CDR2: MNHEY and SVGAGI. The CDR3 length is 16 residues. V was pared by 0 bases and J by 8 bases, with 14 bases between. The CDR3 nucleotides read TGTGCCAGCAGTTACTCGAGAGGGATGGGAGATTCACCCCTCCACTTT. Protein: CASSYSRGMGDSPLHF.

The V gene is TRBV7-9, the J gene TRBJ1-2, with 9 bases aligning to TRBD1. This CDR3 comprises 15 residues. V dropped 4 bases and J dropped 6; count of bases not matched to a gene: 9. The germline V gene has CDR1 SEHNR and CDR2 FQNEAQ (reference sequence). CDR3 nucleotide sequence: TGTGCCAGCAGCTCCTCCGGGACAGGGTCAGATGGCTACACCTTC. It codes for CASSSSGTGSDGYTF. The full variable domain, in which reference TRBV7-9 and TRBJ1-2 provide the parts outside the CDR3, is DTGVSQNPRHKITKRGQNVTFRCDPISEHNRLYWYRQTLGQGPEFLTYFQNEAQLEKSRLLSDRFSAERPKGSFSTLEIQRTEQGDSAMYLCASSSSGTGSDGYTFGSGTRLTVV.

The chain links TRBV5-1 to TRBJ1-3; D remains ambiguous. This CDR3 has 15 residues. The germline V and J ends were trimmed by 0 bases and 0 bases, with 7 bases remaining between them. Germline loops: CDR1 SGHRS, CDR2 YFSETQ. The CDR3 region is CASSLDGDSGNTIYF. CDR3 in DNA: TGCGCCAGCAGCTTGGACGGGGACTCTGGAAACACCATATATTTT.

This chain uses TRBV19 with TRBJ1-2, with a weak D call TRBD1 (6 bases). Germline CDR1 LNHDA, CDR2 SQIVND (reference sequence). The V gene lost 6 bases and the J gene lost 10 bases, with 18 bases spanning the gap. The CDR3 covers 13 residues. The CDR3 sequence: CASRIPGQWTYTF. The CDR3 nucleotides read TGTGCCAGTAGGATCCCCGGACAGTGGACCTACACCTTC.

The V gene is TRBV9, the J gene TRBJ2-7; D unresolved. Per the germline V gene, CDR1 is SGDLS and CDR2 is YYNGEE. CDR3 size: 15 residues. Trimming took 0 bases from V and 0 from J, leaving 10 bases between them. The CDR3 region has the DNA TGTGCCAGCAGCGTAGATATGGCCCCCTCCTACGAGCAGTACTTC. Encoded protein: CASSVDMAPSYEQYF.